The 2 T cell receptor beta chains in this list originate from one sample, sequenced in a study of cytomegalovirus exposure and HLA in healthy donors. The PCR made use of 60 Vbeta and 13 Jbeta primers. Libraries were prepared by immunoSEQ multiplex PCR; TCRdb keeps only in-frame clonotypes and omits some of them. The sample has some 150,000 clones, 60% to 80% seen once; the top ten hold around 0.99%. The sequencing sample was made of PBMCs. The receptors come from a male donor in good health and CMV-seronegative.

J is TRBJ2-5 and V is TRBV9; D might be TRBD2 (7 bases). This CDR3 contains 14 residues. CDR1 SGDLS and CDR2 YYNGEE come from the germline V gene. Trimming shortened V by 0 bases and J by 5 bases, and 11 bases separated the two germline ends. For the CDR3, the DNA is TGTGCCAGCAGCGTAGGAGGGGGGGCGGAGACCCAGTACTTC. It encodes CASSVGGGAETQYF.

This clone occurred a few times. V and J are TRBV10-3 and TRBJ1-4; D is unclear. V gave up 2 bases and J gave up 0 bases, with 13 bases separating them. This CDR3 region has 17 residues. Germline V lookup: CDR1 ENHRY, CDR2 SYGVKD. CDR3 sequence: CAISENSPSTTNEKLFF. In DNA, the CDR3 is TGTGCCATCAGTGAGAACAGTCCGAGCACAACTAATGAAAAACTGTTTTTT.